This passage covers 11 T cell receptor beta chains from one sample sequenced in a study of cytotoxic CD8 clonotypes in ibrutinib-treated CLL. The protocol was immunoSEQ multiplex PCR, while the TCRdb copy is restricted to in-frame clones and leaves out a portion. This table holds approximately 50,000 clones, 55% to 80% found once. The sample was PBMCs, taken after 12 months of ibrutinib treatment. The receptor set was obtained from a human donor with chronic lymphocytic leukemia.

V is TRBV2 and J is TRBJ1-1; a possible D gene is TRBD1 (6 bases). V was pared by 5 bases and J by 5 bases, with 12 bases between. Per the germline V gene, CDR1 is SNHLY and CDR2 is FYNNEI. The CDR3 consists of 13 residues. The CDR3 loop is CASSTQGGTEAFF. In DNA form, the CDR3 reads TGTGCCAGCAGTACACAGGGAGGAACTGAAGCTTTCTTT. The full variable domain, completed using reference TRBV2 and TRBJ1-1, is EPEVTQTPSHQVTQMGQEVILRCVPISNHLYFYWYRQILGQKVEFLVSFYNNEISEKSEIFDDQFSVERPDGSNFTLKIRSTKLEDSAMYFCASSTQGGTEAFFGQGTRLTVV.

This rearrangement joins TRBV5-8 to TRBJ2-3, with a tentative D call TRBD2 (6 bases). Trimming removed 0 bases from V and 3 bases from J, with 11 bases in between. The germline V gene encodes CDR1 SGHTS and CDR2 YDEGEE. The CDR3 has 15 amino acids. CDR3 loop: CASSLGGIGTDTQYF. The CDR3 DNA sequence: TGTGCCAGCAGCTTGGGCGGGATAGGGACAGATACGCAGTATTTT.

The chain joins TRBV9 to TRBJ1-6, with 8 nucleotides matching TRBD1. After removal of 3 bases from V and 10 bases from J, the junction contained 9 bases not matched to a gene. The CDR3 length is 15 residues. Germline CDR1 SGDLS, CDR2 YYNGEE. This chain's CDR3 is CASSDTGQGGSPLHF. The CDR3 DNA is TGTGCCAGCAGCGATACTGGACAGGGAGGATCACCCCTCCACTTT.

The CDR3 spells CASSPLTSESTDTQYF. Here the CDR3 DNA reads TGCGCCAGCAGCCCTCTAACTAGCGAAAGCACAGATACGCAGTATTTT. V is TRBV4-1 and J is TRBJ2-3; 7 positions match TRBD2. CDR3 size: 16 residues. The junction had 7 bases not matched to a gene; V was cut back by 4 bases and J by 0 bases. Germline V CDR1 and CDR2: MGHRA, YSYEKL.

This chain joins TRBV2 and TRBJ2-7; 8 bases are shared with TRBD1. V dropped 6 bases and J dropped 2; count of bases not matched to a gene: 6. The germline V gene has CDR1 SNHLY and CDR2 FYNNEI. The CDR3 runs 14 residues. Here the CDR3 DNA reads TGTGCCAGCAGGACCGTGGACAGGGCCTACGAGCAGTACTTC. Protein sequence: CASRTVDRAYEQYF.

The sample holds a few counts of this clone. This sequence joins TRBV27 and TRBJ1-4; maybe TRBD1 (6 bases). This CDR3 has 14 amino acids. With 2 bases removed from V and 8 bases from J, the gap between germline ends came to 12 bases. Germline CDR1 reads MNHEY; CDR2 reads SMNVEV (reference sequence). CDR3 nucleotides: TGTGCCAGCAGTTTACCAGGGGATCGCGAAAAACTGTTTTTT. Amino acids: CASSLPGDREKLFF. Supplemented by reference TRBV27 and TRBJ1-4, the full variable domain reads EAQVTQNPRYLITVTGKKLTVTCSQNMNHEYMSWYRQDPGLGLRQIYYSMNVEVTDKGDVPEGYKVSRKEKRNFPLILESPSPNQTSLYFCASSLPGDREKLFFGSGTQLSVL.

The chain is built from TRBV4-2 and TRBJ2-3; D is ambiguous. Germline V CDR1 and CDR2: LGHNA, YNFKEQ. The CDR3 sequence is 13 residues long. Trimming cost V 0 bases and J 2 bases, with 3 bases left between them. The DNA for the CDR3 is TGTGCCAGCAGCCAAGAGTTCACAGATACGCAGTATTTT. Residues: CASSQEFTDTQYF.

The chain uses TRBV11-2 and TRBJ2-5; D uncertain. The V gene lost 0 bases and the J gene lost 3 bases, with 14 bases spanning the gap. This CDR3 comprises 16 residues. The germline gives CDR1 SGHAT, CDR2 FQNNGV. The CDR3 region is CASSLDRVGVEETQYF. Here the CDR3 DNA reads TGTGCCAGCAGCTTAGATCGGGTTGGGGTTGAAGAGACCCAGTACTTC.

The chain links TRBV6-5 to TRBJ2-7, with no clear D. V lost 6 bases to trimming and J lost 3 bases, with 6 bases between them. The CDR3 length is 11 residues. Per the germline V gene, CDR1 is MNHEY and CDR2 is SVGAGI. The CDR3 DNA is TGTGCCAGCAGAACGAACTACGAGCAGTACTTC. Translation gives CASRTNYEQYF.

The CDR3 nucleotides read TGTGCCAGCAGTTTAGGGCAGTCTGGGGCCAACGTCCTGACTTTC. It specifies CASSLGQSGANVLTF. The V gene is TRBV27, the J gene TRBJ2-6, with D hard to call. The CDR3 is made up of 15 amino acids. V lost 2 bases to trimming and J lost 1 base, with 6 bases between them. Germline assignment: CDR1 MNHEY and CDR2 SMNVEV (reference sequence). Full variable domain (outside the CDR3, taken from reference TRBV27 and TRBJ2-6): EAQVTQNPRYLITVTGKKLTVTCSQNMNHEYMSWYRQDPGLGLRQIYYSMNVEVTDKGDVPEGYKVSRKEKRNFPLILESPSPNQTSLYFCASSLGQSGANVLTFGAGSRLTVL.

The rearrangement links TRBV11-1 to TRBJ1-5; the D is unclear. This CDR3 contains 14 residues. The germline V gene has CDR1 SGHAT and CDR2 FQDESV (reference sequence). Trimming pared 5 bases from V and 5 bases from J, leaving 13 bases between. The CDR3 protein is CASSRLGNHQPQHF. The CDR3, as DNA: TGTGCCAGCAGCCGCTTGGGGAATCATCAGCCCCAGCATTTT.